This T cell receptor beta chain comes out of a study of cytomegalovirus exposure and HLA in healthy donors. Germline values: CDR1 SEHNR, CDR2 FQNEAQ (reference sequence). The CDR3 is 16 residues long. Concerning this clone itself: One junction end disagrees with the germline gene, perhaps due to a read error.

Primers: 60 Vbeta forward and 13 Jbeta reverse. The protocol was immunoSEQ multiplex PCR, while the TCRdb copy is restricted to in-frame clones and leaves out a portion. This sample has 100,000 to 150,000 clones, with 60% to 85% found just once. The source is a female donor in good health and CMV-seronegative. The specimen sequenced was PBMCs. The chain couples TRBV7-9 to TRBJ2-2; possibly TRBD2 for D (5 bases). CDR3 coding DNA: TGTTCCAGCAGCTTAAGGTCCTCTGAGGGCACCGGGGAGCTGTTTTTT. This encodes CSSSLRSSEGTGELFF.